This T cell receptor (beta chain) is from a study of Tregs in tolerant kidney transplant recipients. As regards this clone: Its antigen is undetermined.

With 0 bases clipped from V and 4 bases from J, the junction kept 6 bases outside the gene matches. There are 17 residues in the CDR3. Germline lookup yields CDR1 SGDLS and CDR2 YYNGEE. Sequencing was performed with immunoSEQ multiplex PCR; in TCRdb, only in-frame clones are kept and a portion is missing. This sample has approximately 1,800 clones, with around 75% found just once. General study results and limits: This study did not directly address biological reproducibility.

The sample was CD8+ T cells from blood cultured with allogeneic cells. The TCR sequence derives from a human donor in good health. This chain joins TRBV9 and TRBJ2-1, with TRBD2 identical over 11 bases. CDR3 bases: TGTGCCAGCAGCGTAGGACTAGCGGGACCCCCTTACAATGAGCAGTTCTTC. Translating it yields CASSVGLAGPPYNEQFF.